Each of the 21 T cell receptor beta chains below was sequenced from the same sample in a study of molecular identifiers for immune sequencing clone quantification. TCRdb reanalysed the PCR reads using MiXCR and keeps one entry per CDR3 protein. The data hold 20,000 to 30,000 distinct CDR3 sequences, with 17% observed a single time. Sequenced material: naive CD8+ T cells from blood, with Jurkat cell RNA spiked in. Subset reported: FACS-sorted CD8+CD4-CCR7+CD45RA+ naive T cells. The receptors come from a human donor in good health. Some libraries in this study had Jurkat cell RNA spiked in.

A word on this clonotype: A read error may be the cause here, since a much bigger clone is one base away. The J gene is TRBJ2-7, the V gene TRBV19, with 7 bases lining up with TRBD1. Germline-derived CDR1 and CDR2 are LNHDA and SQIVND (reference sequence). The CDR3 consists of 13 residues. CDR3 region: CASSPGTAYEQCF. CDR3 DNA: TGTGCCAGTAGTCCCGGGACAGCCTACGAGCAGTGCTTC.

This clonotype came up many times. Here the CDR3 DNA reads TGTGCCTGGAGTGGATGGGACAGCCAAGAGACCCAGTACTTC. Its translation is CAWSGWDSQETQYF. The chain couples TRBV30 to TRBJ2-5; 7 bases are a match to TRBD1. Losses at the gene ends were 1 base for V and 1 base for J; bases not matched to a gene: 3. Per the germline V gene, CDR1 is GTSNPN and CDR2 is SVGIG (reference sequence). The CDR3 is 14 amino acids.

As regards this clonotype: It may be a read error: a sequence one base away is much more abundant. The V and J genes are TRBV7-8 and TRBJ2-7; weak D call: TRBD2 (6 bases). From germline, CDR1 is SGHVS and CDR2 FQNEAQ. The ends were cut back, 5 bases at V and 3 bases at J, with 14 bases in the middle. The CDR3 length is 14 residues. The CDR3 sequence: CASSPRTGGYEQYF. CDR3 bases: TGTGCCAGCAGCCCCCGGACCGGGGGCTACGAGCAGTACTTC.

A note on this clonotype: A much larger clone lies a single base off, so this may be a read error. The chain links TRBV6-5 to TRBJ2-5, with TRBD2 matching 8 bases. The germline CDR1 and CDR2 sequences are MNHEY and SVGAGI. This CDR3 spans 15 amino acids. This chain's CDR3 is CASSYWAGGGETRYF. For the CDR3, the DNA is TGTGCCAGCAGTTACTGGGCGGGAGGTGGAGAGACCCGGTACTTC.

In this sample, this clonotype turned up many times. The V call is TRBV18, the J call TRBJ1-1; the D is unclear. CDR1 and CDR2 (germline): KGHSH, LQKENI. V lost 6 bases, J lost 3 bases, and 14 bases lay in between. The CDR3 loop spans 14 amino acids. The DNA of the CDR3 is TGTGCCAGCTCGCTCCAATCGCTGGACACTGAAGCTTTCTTT. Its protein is CASSLQSLDTEAFF.

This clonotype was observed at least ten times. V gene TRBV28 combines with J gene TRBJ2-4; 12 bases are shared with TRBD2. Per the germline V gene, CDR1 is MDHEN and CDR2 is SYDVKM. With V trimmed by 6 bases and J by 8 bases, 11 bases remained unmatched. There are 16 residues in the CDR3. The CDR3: CASRTTSGSLNDIQYF. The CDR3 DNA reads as TGTGCCAGCAGGACGACTAGCGGGAGTTTGAATGACATTCAGTACTTC.

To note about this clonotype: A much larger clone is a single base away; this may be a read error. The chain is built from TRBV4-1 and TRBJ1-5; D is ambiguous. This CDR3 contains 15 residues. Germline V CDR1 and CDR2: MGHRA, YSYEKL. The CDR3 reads CASGQDQVEAATQHF. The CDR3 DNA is TGCGCCAGCGGCCAAGATCAGGTCGAGGCCGCTACCCAGCATTTT.

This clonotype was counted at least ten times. The CDR3 DNA follows: TGTGCCAGTATGGAGGGGGCGGGTGAGCAGTTCTTC. This codes for CASMEGAGEQFF. This chain links TRBV19 with TRBJ2-1, with D perhaps TRBD1 (7 bases). The CDR3 sequence is 12 residues long. The V gene's germline CDR1 is LNHDA and CDR2 SQIVND (reference sequence). The V and J ends lost 7 bases and 9 bases respectively, with 13 bases between them.

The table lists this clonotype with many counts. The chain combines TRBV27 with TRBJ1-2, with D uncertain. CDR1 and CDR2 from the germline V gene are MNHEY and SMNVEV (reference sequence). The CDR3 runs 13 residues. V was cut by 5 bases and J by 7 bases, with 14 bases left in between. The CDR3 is CASSPLQPRGYTF. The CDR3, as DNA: TGTGCCAGCAGTCCCTTACAGCCCCGTGGCTACACCTTC.

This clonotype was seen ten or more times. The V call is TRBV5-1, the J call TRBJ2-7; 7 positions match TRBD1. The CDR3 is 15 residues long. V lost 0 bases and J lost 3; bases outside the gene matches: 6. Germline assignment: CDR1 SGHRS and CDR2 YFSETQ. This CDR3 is CASSLALGQSYEQYF. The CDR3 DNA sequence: TGCGCCAGCAGCTTGGCCTTGGGACAGAGCTACGAGCAGTACTTC. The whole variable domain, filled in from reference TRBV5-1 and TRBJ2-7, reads KAGVTQTPRYLIKTRGQQVTLSCSPISGHRSVSWYQQTPGQGLQFLFEYFSETQRNKGNFPGRFSGRQFSNSRSEMNVSTLELGDSALYLCASSLALGQSYEQYFGPGTRLTVT.

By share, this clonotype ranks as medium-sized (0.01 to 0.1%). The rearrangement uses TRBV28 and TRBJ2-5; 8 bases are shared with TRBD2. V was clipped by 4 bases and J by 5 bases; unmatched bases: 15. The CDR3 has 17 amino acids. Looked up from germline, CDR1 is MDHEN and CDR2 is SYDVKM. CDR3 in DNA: TGTGCCAGCAGTTATAGTCTCCGCGGGGGGCAGGCCGAGACCCAGTACTTC. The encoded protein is CASSYSLRGGQAETQYF.

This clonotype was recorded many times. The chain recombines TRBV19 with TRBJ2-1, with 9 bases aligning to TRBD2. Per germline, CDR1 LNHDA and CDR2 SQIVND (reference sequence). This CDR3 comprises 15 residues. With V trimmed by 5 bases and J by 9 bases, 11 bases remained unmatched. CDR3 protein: CASSALSGGRGEQFF. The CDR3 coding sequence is TGTGCCAGTAGTGCCTTGAGCGGGGGGAGGGGTGAGCAGTTCTTC. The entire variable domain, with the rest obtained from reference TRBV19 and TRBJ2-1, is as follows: DGGITQSPKYLFRKEGQNVTLSCEQNLNHDAMYWYRQDPGQGLRLIYYSQIVNDFQKGDIAEGYSVSREKKESFPLTVTSAQKNPTAFYLCASSALSGGRGEQFFGPGTRLTVL.

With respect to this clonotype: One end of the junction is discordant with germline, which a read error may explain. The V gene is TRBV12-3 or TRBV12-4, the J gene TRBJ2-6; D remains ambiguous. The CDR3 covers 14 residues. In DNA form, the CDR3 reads TGTGCCAGCAGTCTCCCCTCTGGGTCCAACGTCCTGACTTTC. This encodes CASSLPSGSNVLTF.

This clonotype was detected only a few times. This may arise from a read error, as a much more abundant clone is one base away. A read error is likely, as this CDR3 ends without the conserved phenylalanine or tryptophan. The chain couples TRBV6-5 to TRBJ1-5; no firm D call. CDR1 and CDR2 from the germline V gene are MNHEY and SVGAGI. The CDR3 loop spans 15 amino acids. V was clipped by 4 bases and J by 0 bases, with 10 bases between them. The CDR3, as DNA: TGTGCCAGCAGTTCCGACGCCTTTAGCAATCAGCCCCAGCATCTT. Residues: CASSSDAFSNQPQHL.

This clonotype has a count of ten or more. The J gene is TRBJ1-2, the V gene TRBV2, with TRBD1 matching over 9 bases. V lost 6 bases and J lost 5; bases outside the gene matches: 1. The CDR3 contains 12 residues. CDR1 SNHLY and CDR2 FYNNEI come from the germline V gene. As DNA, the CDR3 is TGTGCCAGCAGGGACAGGGGTTATGGCTACACCTTC. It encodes CASRDRGYGYTF.

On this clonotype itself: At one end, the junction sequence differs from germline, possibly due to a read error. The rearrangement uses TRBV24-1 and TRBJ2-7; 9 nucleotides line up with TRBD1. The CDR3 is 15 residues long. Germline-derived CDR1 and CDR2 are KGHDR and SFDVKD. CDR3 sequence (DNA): TGTGCCACCAGAGCGCTCCGGGACAGGGCCAACGAGCGGTACTTC. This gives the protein CATRALRDRANERYF.

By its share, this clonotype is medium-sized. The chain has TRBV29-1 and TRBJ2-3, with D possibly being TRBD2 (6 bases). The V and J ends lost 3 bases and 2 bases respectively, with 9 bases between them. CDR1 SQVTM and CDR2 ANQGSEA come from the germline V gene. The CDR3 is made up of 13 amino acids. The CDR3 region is CSVEGGYTDTQYF. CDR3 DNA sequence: TGCAGCGTTGAGGGGGGTTACACAGATACGCAGTATTTT.

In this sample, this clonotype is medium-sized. CDR3 coding DNA: TGTGCCAGCAGCTCGCTGACAGGGGTCTACTCTGGAAACACCATATATTTT. Amino acid sequence: CASSSLTGVYSGNTIYF. The chain couples TRBV7-9 to TRBJ1-3, with 8 bases lining up with TRBD1. Germline lookup yields CDR1 SEHNR and CDR2 FQNEAQ (reference sequence). V shed 4 bases and J 0 bases; nucleotides not matched to a gene: 8. CDR3 length equals 17 residues. The complete variable domain, with remaining parts taken from reference TRBV7-9 and TRBJ1-3, reads DTGVSQNPRHKITKRGQNVTFRCDPISEHNRLYWYRQTLGQGPEFLTYFQNEAQLEKSRLLSDRFSAERPKGSFSTLEIQRTEQGDSAMYLCASSSLTGVYSGNTIYFGEGSWLTVV.

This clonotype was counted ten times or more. Here the CDR3 reads CASSYWDSNQPQHF. The CDR3, as DNA: TGTGCCAGCAGTTATTGGGATAGCAATCAGCCCCAGCATTTT. The chain links TRBV6-2 or TRBV6-3 to TRBJ1-5; D unclear. Trimming took off 3 bases at V and 0 bases at J, with 6 bases between the two ends. CDR3 length: 14 amino acids. Germline CDR1 reads MNHEY; CDR2 reads SVGEGT.

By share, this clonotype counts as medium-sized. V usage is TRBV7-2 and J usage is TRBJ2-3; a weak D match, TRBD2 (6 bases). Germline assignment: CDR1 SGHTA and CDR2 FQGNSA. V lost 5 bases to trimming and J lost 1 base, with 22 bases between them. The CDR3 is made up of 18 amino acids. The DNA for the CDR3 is TGTGCCAGCAGCGCCGCCGGGACTTGGGTACTAGGCACAGATACGCAGTATTTT. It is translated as CASSAAGTWVLGTDTQYF.

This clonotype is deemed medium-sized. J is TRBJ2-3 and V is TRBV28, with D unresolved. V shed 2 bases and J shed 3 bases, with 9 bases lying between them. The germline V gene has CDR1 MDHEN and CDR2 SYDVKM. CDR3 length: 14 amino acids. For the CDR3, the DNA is TGTGCCAGCAGTTTAAAAGGTCTTACAGATACGCAGTATTTT. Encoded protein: CASSLKGLTDTQYF.